These 5 T cell receptor beta chains share one sample of origin, sequenced in a study of blood T cells in healthy people across ages. PCR was performed a second time for about 6 to 12 cycles using a sample-barcoded 5' primer and a J-beta primer mix. One entry per CDR3 protein, called by TCRdb with MiXCR from the 5' RACE reads. This sample yields approximately 800,000 distinct CDR3 sequences, of which about 25% are seen a single time; approximately 4% belongs to the top ten. This sample was also put to use in a study of T cells of mothers and their children.

The sample taken for sequencing was blood. These receptors came from a boy aged 5-17 years in good health.

V usage is TRBV12-3 or TRBV12-4 and J usage is TRBJ1-5; 7 bases are a match to TRBD1. J gave up 3 bases and V 7 bases, and 9 bases lay outside the gene matches. This CDR3 region has 15 residues. CDR3 in amino acids: CASTTTDRVNQPQHF. The CDR3 DNA reads as TGTGCCAGCACCACAACAGACAGGGTCAATCAGCCCCAGCATTTT.

J is TRBJ2-5 and V is TRBV7-2; D call uncertain. Germline V gene data show CDR1 as SGHTA and CDR2 as FQGNSA. Trimming left V 3 bases short and J 3 bases short, with 11 bases between. There are 14 residues in the CDR3. The CDR3 nucleotides read TGTGCCAGCAGCTTCGGCGGCCTAAAAGAGACCCAGTACTTC. Translation: CASSFGGLKETQYF.

The chain joins TRBV18 to TRBJ2-4, with a tentative D call TRBD1 (5 bases). Trimming left V 2 bases short and J 1 base short, with 12 bases between. Germline-derived CDR1 and CDR2 are KGHSH and LQKENI. The CDR3 contains 16 residues. The CDR3 here is CASSPVKGMAKNIQYF. The DNA for the CDR3 is TGTGCCAGCTCACCAGTCAAGGGGATGGCCAAAAACATTCAGTACTTC.

This clonotype came up many times. V usage is TRBV4-3 and J usage is TRBJ2-3; 7 positions match TRBD2. Germline loops: CDR1 LGHNA, CDR2 YSLEER. V lost 0 bases, J lost 0 bases, and 9 bases stayed unmatched. This CDR3 spans 18 amino acids. The CDR3 sequence: CASSQDPTSGASTDTQYF. CDR3 DNA: TGCGCCAGCAGCCAAGACCCCACCAGCGGGGCTAGCACAGATACGCAGTATTTT.

J is TRBJ2-1 and V is TRBV13, with 11 positions matching TRBD2. The CDR3 covers 15 residues. J was trimmed by 12 bases and V by 8 bases; bases with no gene match: 15. CDR1 is PRHDT and CDR2 is FYEKMQ in the germline V gene (reference sequence). The CDR3 sequence: CASGPKTSGTKGQFF. The CDR3 region has the DNA TGTGCCAGCGGCCCCAAGACTAGCGGGACAAAAGGGCAGTTCTTC.